The sequence of this TCR beta chain was determined in a study of T cell changes during pregnancy in multiple sclerosis. Sequencing was performed with immunoSEQ multiplex PCR; in TCRdb, only in-frame clones are kept and a portion is missing. The sample consists of tens of thousands of clones, more than 90% of them appearing once. This CDR3 contains 13 residues. Germline V lookup: CDR1 KGHSH, CDR2 LQKENI. V was trimmed by 1 base and J by 5 bases, leaving 6 bases between them. The chain recombines TRBV18 with TRBJ1-5, with no clear D. Here the sequenced sample was peripheral blood, taken in the first trimester of pregnancy. This clonotype was sampled from a female donor in good health, enrolled as a control in a pregnancy study. The CDR3 loop is CASSPLSDQPQHF. In DNA, the CDR3 is TGTGCCAGCTCACCACTCAGCGATCAGCCCCAGCATTTT.